This TCR beta chain was identified during a study of human T cells and chemical hapten exposure (dated by TCRdb to the early 2020s). Regarding the complete study: For sensitization, 2% DPC in acetone was applied to a roughly 2 cm by roughly 2 cm area of upper inner arm skin. Blood was sampled from patients pre-sensitization (week 0) and at 2, 6 and about 24 weeks after DPC sensitization. Both TCR alpha and TCR beta chains were sequenced from each blood RNA sample. Peripheral blood TCR repertoire changes were tracked in vivo in alopecia patients during primary and secondary sensitization to the hapten diphenylcyclopropenone (DPC). Patch testing on the upper back used Finn chambers containing 0.01% DPC, with scoring done after 6 days according to International Contact Dermatitis Research Group standards. Some 29 alopecia patients provided blood for TCR sequencing at one to four time points (pre-sensitization, 2, 6 and 24 weeks). Throughout the study period of roughly 24 weeks, patients also received therapeutic DPC doses to the scalp every week. Most of the patients in the cohort were female, and the cohort covered alopecia areata with under or over 50% scalp involvement, alopecia totalis and alopecia universalis. The libraries were sequenced as a pool, and the TCR yield per sample differed mostly because of small variations in library volumes within the pool. What the authors observed across the whole study: Repeated subsampling changed both the strength of the expansion versus patch-test correlation and the threshold at which that correlation became significant. Patch test score was positively correlated with the number of PT1 expanded TCRs, with significance at thresholds 8, 16 and 32 but not at 4. Because every patient had alopecia, a presumed autoimmune disease, the patients' immune response might differ from that of healthy individuals. Expanded TCRs formed significantly more large CDR3 similarity clusters than pre-sensitization or healthy control sets, consistent with antigen-driven responses. No change with DPC sensitization was found in the number of TCRs above 1 in 1000 frequency, and no evidence of global repertoire structure alterations was found.

According to the germline V gene, CDR1 reads ENHRY and CDR2 reads SYGVKD. The CDR3 numbers 14 residues from cysteine through phenylalanine. The read is trimmed to its CDR3 DNA, 42 bases read in frame from base 1. V trim: 4 bases; J trim: 2 bases; unmatched bases: 5. Receptor libraries were prepared by RACE. TCRdb lists the instrument as NextSeq 500. During library preparation, unique molecular identifiers were attached to individual cDNA molecules so that TCRs could be counted in a quantitative, reproducible way. As for the original processing: Samples had a median of approximately 96,000 TCRs, with a range from about 23,224 to 700,000. V, J and CDR3 annotation of the TCR reads was performed with the Decombinator software suite. Every sample was subsampled to the same number of TCRs (28,000) for the PS versus PT1 abundance plots. Expanded TCRs were defined as absent before sensitization and observed at least eight times at the 2-week time point. TCRdb reanalyzed the raw reads on its own, using fastp at Q25 for trimming and MiXCR for clone calling, and kept in-frame beta chains. Entries are consolidated by CDR3 protein sequence, retaining the most common genes and DNA. TCRdb's processing, not the study's, gives the V and J calls here. For this sample there are tens of thousands of distinct CDR3 sequences; more than 8% appear just once. 20% to 30% of the sample belongs to the ten largest clones.

As for this clonotype: The antigen this receptor binds is unknown. Per-nucleotide qualities are absent, and no much larger clonotype sits a single base away.

The time point label of this sample denotes: patch test 3, about 24 weeks after DPC sensitization. The treatment or condition label on this specimen signifies: therapeutic diphenylcyclopropenone sensitization with weekly scalp DPC. Total RNA was extracted from unfractionated whole blood collected in Tempus Blood RNA tubes. At every patch-test visit, the blood draw took place before the patch test was put on. To be eligible, patients had to be aged 18 to 70, diagnosed with alopecia and judged suitable for DPC therapy, while pregnant patients were excluded. This TCR was recovered from a man over 45 with alopecia areata. Some clones in this sample may be carry-over from other donors' samples. This chain is built from TRBV10-3 and TRBJ2-7; the central 7 bases match TRBD1. The starting material was whole blood, obtained in connection with sensitization to the hapten diphenylcyclopropenone (DPC). The nucleotide sequence reads TGTGCCATCAGTGGACAGGGACGAGCCTACGAGCAGTACTTC. It is translated as CAISGQGRAYEQYF.